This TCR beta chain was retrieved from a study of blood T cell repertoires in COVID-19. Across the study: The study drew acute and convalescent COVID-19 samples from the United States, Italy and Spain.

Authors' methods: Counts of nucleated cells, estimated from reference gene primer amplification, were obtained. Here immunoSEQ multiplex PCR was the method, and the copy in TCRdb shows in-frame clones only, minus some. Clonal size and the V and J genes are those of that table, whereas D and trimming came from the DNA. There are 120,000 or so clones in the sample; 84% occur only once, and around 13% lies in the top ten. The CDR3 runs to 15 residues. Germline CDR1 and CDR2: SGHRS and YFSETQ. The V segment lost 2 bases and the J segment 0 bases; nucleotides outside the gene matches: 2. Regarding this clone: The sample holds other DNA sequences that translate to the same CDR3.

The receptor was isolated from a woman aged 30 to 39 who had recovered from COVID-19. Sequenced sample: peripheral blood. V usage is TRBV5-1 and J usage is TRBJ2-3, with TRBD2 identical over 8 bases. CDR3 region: CASSFSSGSTDTQYF. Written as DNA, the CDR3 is TGCGCCAGCAGCTTCTCTAGCGGGAGCACAGATACGCAGTATTTT.